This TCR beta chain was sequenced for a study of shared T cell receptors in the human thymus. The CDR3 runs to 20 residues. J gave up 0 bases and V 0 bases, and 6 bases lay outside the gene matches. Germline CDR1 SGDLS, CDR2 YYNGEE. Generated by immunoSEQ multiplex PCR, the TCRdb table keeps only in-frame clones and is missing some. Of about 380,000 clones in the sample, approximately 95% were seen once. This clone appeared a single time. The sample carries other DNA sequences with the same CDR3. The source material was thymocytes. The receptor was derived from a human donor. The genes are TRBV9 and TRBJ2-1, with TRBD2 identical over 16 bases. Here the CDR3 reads CASSVATGTSGRDSYNEQFF. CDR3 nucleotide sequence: TGTGCCAGCAGCGTAGCTACAGGGACTAGCGGGAGGGACTCCTACAATGAGCAGTTCTTC.